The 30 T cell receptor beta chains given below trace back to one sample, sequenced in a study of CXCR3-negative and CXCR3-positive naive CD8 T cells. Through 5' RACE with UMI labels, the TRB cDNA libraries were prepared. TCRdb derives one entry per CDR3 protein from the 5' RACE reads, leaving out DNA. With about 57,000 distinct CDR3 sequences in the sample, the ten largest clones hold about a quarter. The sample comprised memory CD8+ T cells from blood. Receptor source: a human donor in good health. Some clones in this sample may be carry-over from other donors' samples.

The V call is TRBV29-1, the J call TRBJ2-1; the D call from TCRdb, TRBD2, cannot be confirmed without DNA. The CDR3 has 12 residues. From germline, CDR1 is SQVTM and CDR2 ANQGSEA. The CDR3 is CSVYGRSDEQFF.

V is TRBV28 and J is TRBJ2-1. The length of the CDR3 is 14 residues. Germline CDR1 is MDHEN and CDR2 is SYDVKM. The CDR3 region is CASSLSGSYNEQFF.

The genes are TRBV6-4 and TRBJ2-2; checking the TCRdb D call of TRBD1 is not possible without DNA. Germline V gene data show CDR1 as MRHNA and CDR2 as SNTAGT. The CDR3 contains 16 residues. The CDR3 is CASSDTGTTNTGELFF.

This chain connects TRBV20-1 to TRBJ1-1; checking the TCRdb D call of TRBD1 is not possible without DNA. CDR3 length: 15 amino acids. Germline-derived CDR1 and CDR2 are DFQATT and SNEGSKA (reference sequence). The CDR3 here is CSATEGTGWNTEAFF.

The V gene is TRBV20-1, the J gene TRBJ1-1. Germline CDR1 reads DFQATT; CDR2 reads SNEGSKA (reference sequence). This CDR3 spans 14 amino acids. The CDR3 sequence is CSAVRIQGYTEAFF.

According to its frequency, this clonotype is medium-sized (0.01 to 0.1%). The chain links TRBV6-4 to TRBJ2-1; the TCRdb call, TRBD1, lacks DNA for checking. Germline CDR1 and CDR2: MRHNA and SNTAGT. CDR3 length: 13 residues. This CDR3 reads CASALGARNEQFF.

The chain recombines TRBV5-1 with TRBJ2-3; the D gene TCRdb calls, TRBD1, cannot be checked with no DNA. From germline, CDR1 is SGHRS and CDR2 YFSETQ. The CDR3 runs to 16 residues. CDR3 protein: CASSLVSGPRADTQYF.

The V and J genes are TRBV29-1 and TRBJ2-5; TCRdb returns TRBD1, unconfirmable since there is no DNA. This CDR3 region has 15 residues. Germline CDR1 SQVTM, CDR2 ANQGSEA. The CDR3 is CSVEGGTNYQETQYF.

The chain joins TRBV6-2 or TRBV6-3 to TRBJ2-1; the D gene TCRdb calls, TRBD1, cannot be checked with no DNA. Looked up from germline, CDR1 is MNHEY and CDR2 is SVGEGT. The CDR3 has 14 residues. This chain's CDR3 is CANSWDTAYNEQFF.

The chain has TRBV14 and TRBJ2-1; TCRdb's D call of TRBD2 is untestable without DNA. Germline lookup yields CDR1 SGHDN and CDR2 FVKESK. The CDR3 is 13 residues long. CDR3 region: CATRTSGSHEQFF.

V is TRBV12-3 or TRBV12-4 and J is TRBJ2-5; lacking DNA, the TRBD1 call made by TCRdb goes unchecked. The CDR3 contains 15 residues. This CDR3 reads CASSSVQTGMETQYF.

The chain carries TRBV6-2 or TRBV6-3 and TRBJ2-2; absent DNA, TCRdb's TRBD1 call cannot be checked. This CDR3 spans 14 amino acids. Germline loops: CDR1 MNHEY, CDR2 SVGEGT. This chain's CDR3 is CAADRDFNTGELFF.

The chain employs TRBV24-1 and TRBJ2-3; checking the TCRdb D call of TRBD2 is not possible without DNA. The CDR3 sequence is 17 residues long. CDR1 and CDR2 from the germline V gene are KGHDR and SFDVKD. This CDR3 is CATSDAGTSGSTDTQYF.

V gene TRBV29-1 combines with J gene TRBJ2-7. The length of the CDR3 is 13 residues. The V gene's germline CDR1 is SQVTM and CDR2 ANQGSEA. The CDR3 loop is CSVLGNPNYEQYF.

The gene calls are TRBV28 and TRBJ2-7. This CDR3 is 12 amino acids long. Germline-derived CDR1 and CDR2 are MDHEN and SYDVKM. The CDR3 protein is CASSFLSYEQYF.

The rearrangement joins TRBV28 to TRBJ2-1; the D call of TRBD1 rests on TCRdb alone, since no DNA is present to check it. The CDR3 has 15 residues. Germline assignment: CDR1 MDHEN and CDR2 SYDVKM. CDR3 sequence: CASRPGDFSYNEQFF.

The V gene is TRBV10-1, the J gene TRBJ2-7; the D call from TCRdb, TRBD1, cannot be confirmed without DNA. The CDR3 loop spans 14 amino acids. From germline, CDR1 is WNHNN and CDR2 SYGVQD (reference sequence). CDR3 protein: CASSESGRDYEQYF.

CDR3 loop: CASSPTSSTAQYF. The chain has TRBV28 and TRBJ2-5. The germline gives CDR1 MDHEN, CDR2 SYDVKM. This CDR3 contains 13 residues.

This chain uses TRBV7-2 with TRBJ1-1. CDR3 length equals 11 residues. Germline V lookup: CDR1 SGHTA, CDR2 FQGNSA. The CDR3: CASSPSVITFF.

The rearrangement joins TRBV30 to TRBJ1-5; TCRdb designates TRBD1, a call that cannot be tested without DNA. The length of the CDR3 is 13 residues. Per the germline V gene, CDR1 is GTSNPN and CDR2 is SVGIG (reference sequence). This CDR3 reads CAWSVEWGQPQHF.

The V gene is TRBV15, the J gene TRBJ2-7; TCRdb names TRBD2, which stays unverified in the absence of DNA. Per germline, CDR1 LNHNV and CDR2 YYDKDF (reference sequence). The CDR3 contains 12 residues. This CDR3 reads CATGTNTGEQYF.

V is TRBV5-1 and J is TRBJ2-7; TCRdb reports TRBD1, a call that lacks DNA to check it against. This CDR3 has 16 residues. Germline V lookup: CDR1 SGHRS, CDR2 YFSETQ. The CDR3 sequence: CASSTSGVEGSYEQYF.

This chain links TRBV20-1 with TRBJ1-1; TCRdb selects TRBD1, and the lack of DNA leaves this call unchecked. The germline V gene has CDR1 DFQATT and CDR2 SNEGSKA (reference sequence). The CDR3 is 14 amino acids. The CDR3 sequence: CSARGTGGDTEAFF.

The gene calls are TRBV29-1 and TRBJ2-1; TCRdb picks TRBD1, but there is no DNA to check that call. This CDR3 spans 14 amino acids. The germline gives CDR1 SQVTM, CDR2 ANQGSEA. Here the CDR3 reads CSVTGTGSYNEQFF.

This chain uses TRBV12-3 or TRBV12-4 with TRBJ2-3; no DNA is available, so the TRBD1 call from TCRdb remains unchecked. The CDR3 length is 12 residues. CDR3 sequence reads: CASRTMSDTQYF.

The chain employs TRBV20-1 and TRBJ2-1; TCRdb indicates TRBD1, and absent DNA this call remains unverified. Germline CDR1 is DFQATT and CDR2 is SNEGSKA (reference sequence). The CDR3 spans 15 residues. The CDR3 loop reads CSANLHGGEYNEQFF.

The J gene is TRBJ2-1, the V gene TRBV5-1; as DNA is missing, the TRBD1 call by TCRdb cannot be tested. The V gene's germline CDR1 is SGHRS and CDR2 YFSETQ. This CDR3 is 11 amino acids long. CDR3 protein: CASSLVRGPRF.

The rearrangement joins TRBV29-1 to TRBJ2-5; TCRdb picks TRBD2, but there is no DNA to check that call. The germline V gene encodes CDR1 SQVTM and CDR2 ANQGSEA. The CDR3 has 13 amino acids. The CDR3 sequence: CSVVNRLQETQYF.

CDR3 loop: CAISQRTGLIDEQFF. This chain uses TRBV10-3 with TRBJ2-1; TCRdb outputs TRBD1, but without DNA this stays unchecked. CDR3 length: 15 amino acids. Per germline, CDR1 ENHRY and CDR2 SYGVKD.

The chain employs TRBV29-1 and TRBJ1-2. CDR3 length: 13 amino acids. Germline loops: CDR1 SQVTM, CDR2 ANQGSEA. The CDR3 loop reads CSVDTLMTYGYTF.